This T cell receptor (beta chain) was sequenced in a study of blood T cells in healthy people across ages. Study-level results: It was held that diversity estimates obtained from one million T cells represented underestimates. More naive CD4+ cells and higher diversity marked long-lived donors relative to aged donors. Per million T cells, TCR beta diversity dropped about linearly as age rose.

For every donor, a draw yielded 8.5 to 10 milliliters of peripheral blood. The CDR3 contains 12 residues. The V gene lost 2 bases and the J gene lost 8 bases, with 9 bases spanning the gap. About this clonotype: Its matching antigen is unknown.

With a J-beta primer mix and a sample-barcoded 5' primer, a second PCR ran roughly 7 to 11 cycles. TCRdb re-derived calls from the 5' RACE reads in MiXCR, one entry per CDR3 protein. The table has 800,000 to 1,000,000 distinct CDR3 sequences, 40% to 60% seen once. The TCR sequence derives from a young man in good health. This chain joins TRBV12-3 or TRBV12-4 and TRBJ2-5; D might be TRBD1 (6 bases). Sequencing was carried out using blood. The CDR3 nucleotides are TGTGCCAGCAGTTTAACGGACAGCACCCAGTACTTC. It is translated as CASSLTDSTQYF.